The rows below give T cell receptor beta chains drawn from one sample of a study of regulatory T cells in long-lasting Graves disease. TCRdb fed the multiplex PCR reads into MiXCR, producing one record per CDR3 protein. The sample includes 450,000 to 500,000 distinct CDR3 sequences, about 16% of them seen just once. The sample was also linked to a second study, of T cells in Graves' hyperthyroidism and ophthalmopathy.

Here the sequenced sample was peripheral blood mononuclear cells (PBMCs), taken at new diagnosis, from a patient treated with antithyroid drugs. The origin of the receptors is a man aged 35-49 years with Graves disease. CDR3s include the opening cysteine and the closing phenylalanine or tryptophan. D genes are given only for firm matches. Clone size is given for some rows only: seen once, a few or many times, or a class if the clone is expanded.

TRBV5-1	TRBJ2-7	NA	NA	TGCGCCAGCACTGCGAGGGGGGCCTCCTACGAGCAGTACTTC	CASTARGASYEQYF
TRBV5-6	TRBJ1-1	many	NA	TGTGCCAGCAGCCGGAGTTGGAGTGAAGCTTTCTTT	CASSRSWSEAFF
TRBV6-2/TRBV6-3	TRBJ2-7	few	NA	TGTGCCAGCAGTTACGGGGGGCGACAGGACGAGCAGTACTTC	CASSYGGRQDEQYF
TRBV7-3	TRBJ2-4	many	NA	TGTGCCAGCAGCTTAACGGGGTCTTTCCAAAACATTCAGTACTTC	CASSLTGSFQNIQYF
TRBV28	TRBJ2-5	many	NA	TGTGCCAGCAGTCCTCAGGGGTCCCAAGAGACCCAGTACTTC	CASSPQGSQETQYF
TRBV14	TRBJ1-1	few	NA	TGTGCCAGCAGCCCCCTAGGACACACTGAAGCTTTCTTT	CASSPLGHTEAFF
TRBV10-1	TRBJ2-7	many	TRBD2	TGCGCCAGATCCGGGACTAGCTCCTACGAGCAGTACTTC	CARSGTSSYEQYF
TRBV12-3/TRBV12-4	TRBJ2-3	once	TRBD2	TGTGCCAGCAATCTTAGCGGGAGGAGGACAGATACGCAGTATTTT	CASNLSGRRTDTQYF
TRBV28	TRBJ2-5	many	NA	TGTGCCAGCAGTTTAGTAGCGCCACAAGAGACCCAGTACTTC	CASSLVAPQETQYF
TRBV27	TRBJ2-3	NA	NA	TGTGCCAGCTTTAGCATCAGTTCATACGGAGATACGCAGTATTTT	CASFSISSYGDTQYF
TRBV6-2/TRBV6-3	TRBJ1-1	NA	NA	TGTGCCAGCAGTTACGGAGGAGCTGAAGCCTTCTTT	CASSYGGAEAFF
TRBV7-2	TRBJ2-1	NA	NA	TGTGCCAGCAGCTTAGGTCGGACTTACTACAATGAGCAGTTCTTC	CASSLGRTYYNEQFF
TRBV20-1	TRBJ2-3	many	NA	TGCAGTGCTAGAGATCCGGACAGACCCACAGATACGCAGTATTTT	CSARDPDRPTDTQYF
TRBV30	TRBJ1-5	many	NA	TGTGCCTGGAGGACAAAGCTCACGGGCAATCAGCCCCAGCATTTT	CAWRTKLTGNQPQHF
TRBV2	TRBJ2-3	many	NA	TGTGCCAGCAGTGGGGGCAATCCCGGCCCAGATACGCAGTATTTT	CASSGGNPGPDTQYF
TRBV5-1	TRBJ2-3	many	NA	TGCGCCAGCAGCTTGCAATCGGGACCTACAGATACGCAGTATTTT	CASSLQSGPTDTQYF
TRBV12-3/TRBV12-4	TRBJ2-7	NA	NA	TGTGCCAGCGGCCCGGCAGCGGGATTCAGGGGGCAGTACTTC	CASGPAAGFRGQYF
TRBV11-2	TRBJ1-1	many	NA	TGTGCCAGCAGAACAGAAACCAGTGGGGTGGCTTTCTTT	CASRTETSGVAFF
TRBV14	TRBJ2-2	many	NA	TGTGCCAGCAGCCGGGACTTTTACACCGGGGAGCTGTTTTTT	CASSRDFYTGELFF
TRBV12-3/TRBV12-4	TRBJ1-1	NA	NA	TGTGCCAGCAGTTTAGGGCAGGGGACGATCGCTTTCTTT	CASSLGQGTIAFF
TRBV7-9	TRBJ1-1	many	NA	TGTGCCAGCAGTCAGGATTGGGACAATGAAGCTTTCTTT	CASSQDWDNEAFF
TRBV30	TRBJ2-3	many	NA	TGTGCCTGGAGTTTTGGTCAGCAGACAGATACGCAGTATTTT	CAWSFGQQTDTQYF